The subject of this entry is one T cell receptor (beta chain). The sample comes from a study of T cell changes during pregnancy in multiple sclerosis. This CDR3 is 16 amino acids long. V trimming: 4 bases; J trimming: 2 bases; junction bases outside the gene matches: 7. Germline V lookup: CDR1 MGHDK, CDR2 SYGVNS. Measured with immunoSEQ multiplex PCR; TCRdb has only the in-frame clones, and not every one. The table includes tens of thousands of clones, about 94% detected once. The TCR originated in a female donor in good health, enrolled as a control in a pregnancy study. The specimen comprised peripheral blood, sampled in the first trimester of pregnancy. This sequence joins TRBV25-1 and TRBJ2-3, with 9 bases fitting TRBD1. The CDR3 here is CASSGTGAPYTDTQYF. In DNA, the CDR3 is TGTGCCAGCAGTGGGACAGGGGCCCCTTACACAGATACGCAGTATTTT.